The subject of this entry is one TCR beta chain. Its antigen is unidentified. This sample stems from a study of resident and recirculating memory T cells in vitiligo. Germline-derived CDR1 and CDR2 are SGHRS and YFSETQ. Trimming removed 2 bases from V and 1 base from J; junction bases left unmatched: 7. CDR3 length: 17 residues. Study results and caveats: Non-conserved TCRs across sites and patients suggested distinct clones per lesion.

The assay was immunoSEQ multiplex PCR, and TCRdb's table has in-frame clones only and misses some. The table has roughly 42,000 clones, about nine tenths seen once. This chain connects TRBV5-1 to TRBJ2-2, with TRBD1 identical over 8 bases. Sequencing was carried out using blood. This sequence was found in a male donor with vitiligo. The DNA for the CDR3 is TGCGCCAGCAGCTTTCTGACAGGGGCCGAGAACACCGGGGAGCTGTTTTTT. Its translation: CASSFLTGAENTGELFF.